Each of the 25 T cell receptor beta chains below was sequenced from the same sample in a study of blood T cell repertoires in COVID-19. The table came from immunoSEQ multiplex PCR; TCRdb's copy has only in-frame clones and leaves some out. The profile covers hundreds of thousands of clones, with more than 65% appearing a single time and 3.6% taken by the ten largest. Specimen: peripheral blood. These receptor sequences come from a woman of 80 years or more with acute or convalescent COVID-19.

The chain carries TRBV4-2 and TRBJ2-1, with 8 bases that match TRBD1. Looked up from germline, CDR1 is LGHNA and CDR2 is YNFKEQ. V shed 3 bases, J shed 4 bases, and the junction held 11 bases outside the gene matches. There are 17 residues in the CDR3. This chain's CDR3 is CASSHILTGDRYNEQFF. The DNA of the CDR3 is TGTGCCAGCAGCCATATCTTGACAGGGGACCGATACAATGAGCAGTTCTTC.

This clone was seen more than once but under ten times. The chain couples TRBV7-2 to TRBJ2-4; no definite D call. CDR3 size: 14 residues. Germline V gene data show CDR1 as SGHTA and CDR2 as FQGNSA. Trimming pared 1 base from V and 7 bases from J, leaving 11 bases between. The CDR3 bases are TGTGCCAGCAGCTTAGGATTCGGGTCGAACATTCAGTACTTC. Translating it yields CASSLGFGSNIQYF.

This clone was detected only a few times. This sequence joins TRBV18 and TRBJ1-2; possibly TRBD1 for D (5 bases). Germline V CDR1 and CDR2: KGHSH, LQKENI. V was shortened by 2 bases and J by 6 bases, with 13 bases between the two germline ends. CDR3 length equals 14 residues. CDR3 coding DNA: TGTGCCAGCTCACCAGCAAAAGAAGGGGATGGCTACACCTTC. Amino acid sequence: CASSPAKEGDGYTF. Using reference TRBV18 and TRBJ1-2 for the parts outside the CDR3, the full variable domain is NAGVMQNPRHLVRRRGQEARLRCSPMKGHSHVYWYRQLPEEGLKFMVYLQKENIIDESGMPKERFSAEFPKEGPSILRIQQVVRGDSAAYFCASSPAKEGDGYTFGSGTRLTVV.

The V gene is TRBV30, the J gene TRBJ1-5; 7 bases are a match to TRBD1. The CDR3 has 14 residues. V lost 7 bases and J lost 0; bases outside the gene matches: 6. CDR1 is GTSNPN, CDR2 SVGIG, per germline (reference sequence). The CDR3 DNA reads TGTGCCTTCAGACAGGGATCTAGCAATCAGCCCCAGCATTTT. Residues: CAFRQGSSNQPQHF.

The V and J genes are TRBV24-1 and TRBJ2-1; 9 bases match TRBD2. The V gene's germline CDR1 is KGHDR and CDR2 SFDVKD. The junction had 18 bases not matched to a gene; V was cut back by 11 bases and J by 5 bases. The CDR3 is 17 amino acids. CDR3 nucleotides: TGTGCCAGCCGCGGGGGGGTTCATGCCCATCGACACAATGAGCAGTTCTTC. Protein sequence: CASRGGVHAHRHNEQFF.

The chain couples TRBV27 to TRBJ1-1, with D unclear. Germline values: CDR1 MNHEY, CDR2 SMNVEV (reference sequence). The CDR3 is 17 amino acids. The V gene lost 6 bases and the J gene lost 1 base, with 21 bases spanning the gap. The CDR3 sequence is CASRPGVSKLGNTEAFF. DNA of the CDR3: TGTGCCAGCAGGCCCGGGGTGTCGAAATTGGGGAACACTGAAGCTTTCTTT.

This chain joins TRBV7-9 and TRBJ1-1, with 11 bases identical to TRBD1. The CDR3 is 15 amino acids. Germline trimming cut 6 bases from V and 1 base from J; bases unmatched to any gene: 4. The germline V gene encodes CDR1 SEHNR and CDR2 FQNEAQ (reference sequence). The DNA for the CDR3 is TGTGCCAGCAGGCTCGGGACAGGGGGGAACACTGAAGCTTTCTTT. This encodes CASRLGTGGNTEAFF.

V usage is TRBV7-9 and J usage is TRBJ2-5; 9 nucleotides line up with TRBD1. V dropped 3 bases and J dropped 9; count of bases not matched to a gene: 5. Germline lookup yields CDR1 SEHNR and CDR2 FQNEAQ (reference sequence). This CDR3 comprises 13 residues. The CDR3 reads CASSLGQGKAQYF. The CDR3 DNA reads TGTGCCAGCAGCTTGGGACAGGGTAAGGCCCAGTACTTC.

The CDR3 sequence: CASSRSLDTEAFF. The DNA for the CDR3 is TGTGCCAGCAGTCGAAGCCTGGACACTGAAGCTTTCTTT. V gene TRBV6-5 combines with J gene TRBJ1-1; no firm D call. This CDR3 contains 13 residues. V lost 5 bases to trimming and J lost 3 bases, with 10 bases between them. Per the germline V gene, CDR1 is MNHEY and CDR2 is SVGAGI.

In this sample, this clone turned up once. The rearrangement uses TRBV6-5 and TRBJ1-5; TRBD1 might be the D (5 bases). Germline CDR1 is MNHEY and CDR2 is SVGAGI. The CDR3 has 15 residues. The V gene lost 8 bases and the J gene lost 1 base, with 15 bases spanning the gap. CDR3 nucleotides: TGTGCCAGCCTTTCGGGGGACTCCAGCAATCAGCCCCAGCATTTT. Encoded protein: CASLSGDSSNQPQHF.

The V call is TRBV28, the J call TRBJ2-7, with 12 nucleotides matching TRBD2. The CDR3 length is 16 residues. The germline V gene encodes CDR1 MDHEN and CDR2 SYDVKM. V was pared by 7 bases and J by 4 bases, with 11 bases of the junction left unmatched. CDR3 in amino acids: CASTERGLAGNYEQYF. The CDR3 DNA reads as TGTGCCAGCACCGAAAGAGGACTAGCGGGGAATTACGAGCAGTACTTC.

The chain employs TRBV6-1 and TRBJ2-7; 8 nucleotides line up with TRBD1. This CDR3 contains 15 residues. The trim removed 2 bases at V and 2 bases at J, leaving 5 bases unmatched. The germline CDR1 and CDR2 sequences are MNHNS and SASEGT. CDR3 coding DNA: TGTGCCAGCAGTGAACAGGGGGCAAGGCCCTACGAGCAGTACTTC. Its translation: CASSEQGARPYEQYF.

This chain links TRBV5-6 with TRBJ1-4, with 8 bases identical to TRBD1. Trimming at V came to 4 bases and at J to 4 bases, leaving 6 bases not matched to a gene. CDR1 and CDR2 from the germline V gene are SGHDT and YYEEEE. The CDR3 is made up of 15 amino acids. The CDR3 coding sequence is TGTGCCAGCAGCGTCCGACAGGGGATTAATGAAAAACTGTTTTTT. The encoded protein is CASSVRQGINEKLFF.

V and J are TRBV2 and TRBJ1-4; 7 bases are a match to TRBD1. The CDR3 has 17 amino acids. V shed 3 bases, J shed 2 bases, and the junction held 9 bases outside the gene matches. In germline, CDR1 is SNHLY, CDR2 FYNNEI. The CDR3 loop is CASSDRDRVSTNEKLFF. The CDR3 DNA is TGTGCCAGCAGTGACCGAGACAGGGTTAGCACTAATGAAAAACTGTTTTTT. The whole variable domain, filled in from reference TRBV2 and TRBJ1-4, reads EPEVTQTPSHQVTQMGQEVILRCVPISNHLYFYWYRQILGQKVEFLVSFYNNEISEKSEIFDDQFSVERPDGSNFTLKIRSTKLEDSAMYFCASSDRDRVSTNEKLFFGSGTQLSVL.

The chain joins TRBV7-8 to TRBJ2-2, with a possible D match to TRBD2 (6 bases). The V gene lost 0 bases and the J gene lost 6 bases, with 11 bases spanning the gap. CDR1 is SGHVS, CDR2 FQNEAQ, per germline. The CDR3 sequence is 15 residues long. CDR3 region: CASSLAGSLSGELFF. DNA for the CDR3: TGTGCCAGCAGCTTAGCCGGGAGTCTGTCCGGGGAGCTGTTTTTT.

The J gene is TRBJ2-3, the V gene TRBV19, with 9 bases that match TRBD2. The CDR3 runs to 16 residues. Germline V gene sequence: CDR1 LNHDA, CDR2 SQIVND (reference sequence). The V segment lost 3 bases and the J segment 10 bases; nucleotides outside the gene matches: 14. CDR3 nucleotide sequence: TGTGCCAGTAGTATGCAACTGGTGGCTAGCGGGGCTCCGCAGTATTTT. Amino acids: CASSMQLVASGAPQYF.

CDR3 sequence: CASSLWRGRDEQYF. In DNA form, the CDR3 reads TGTGCCAGCAGCTTGTGGCGGGGCAGGGACGAGCAGTACTTC. The chain recombines TRBV5-8 with TRBJ2-7, with D possibly being TRBD2 (6 bases). Germline CDR1 SGHTS, CDR2 YDEGEE. V gave up 1 base and J gave up 5 bases, with 13 bases separating them. The CDR3 covers 14 residues. The variable domain in full, with the rest retrieved from reference TRBV5-8 and TRBJ2-7, is EAGVTQSPTHLIKTRGQQATLRCSPISGHTSVYWYQQALGLGLQFLLWYDEGEERNRGNFPPRFSGRQFPNYSSELNVNALELEDSALYLCASSLWRGRDEQYFGPGTRLTVT.

The table lists this clone with a count of one. This specimen includes other DNA sequences encoding the same CDR3. The V gene is TRBV20-1, the J gene TRBJ1-1; D might be TRBD1 (6 bases). V was clipped by 3 bases and J by 5 bases, with 7 bases between them. The CDR3 has 11 residues. The germline CDR1 and CDR2 sequences are DFQATT and SNEGSKA (reference sequence). The CDR3 sequence: CSASRGTEAFF. The CDR3 DNA reads as TGCAGTGCTAGCAGGGGAACTGAAGCTTTCTTT.

V and J are TRBV5-1 and TRBJ1-2; a possible D gene is TRBD1 (6 bases). V gave up 4 bases and J gave up 1 base, with 17 bases separating them. Germline V CDR1 and CDR2: SGHRS, YFSETQ. This CDR3 comprises 16 residues. The CDR3 loop is CASSPAGGLVNYGYTF. CDR3 sequence (DNA): TGCGCCAGCAGCCCGGCGGGGGGGCTAGTTAACTATGGCTACACCTTC.

The chain couples TRBV3-1 (or the pseudogene TRBV3-2) to TRBJ2-1; no clear D gene. This CDR3 spans 11 amino acids. The V end lost 5 bases, the J end lost 10 bases, and 9 bases lay between the germline ends. Germline V lookup: CDR1 LGHDT, CDR2 YNNKEL (reference sequence). CDR3 coding DNA: TGTGCCAGCAGCAACGTCCGGGAGCAGTTCTTC. Protein: CASSNVREQFF.

The gene calls are TRBV5-8 and TRBJ1-2; possible D gene TRBD1, 5 bases. Germline V gene lookup returns CDR1 SGHTS and CDR2 YDEGEE. The CDR3 length is 15 residues. V was clipped by 4 bases and J by 3 bases, with 16 bases between them. The CDR3 sequence is CASSPFRGADYGYTF. DNA for the CDR3: TGTGCCAGCAGCCCGTTTCGTGGGGCTGACTATGGCTACACCTTC.

The chain carries TRBV6-5 and TRBJ1-2; 7 nucleotides match TRBD1. CDR3 length equals 15 residues. Germline V CDR1 and CDR2: MNHEY, SVGAGI. Trimming removed 0 bases from V and 4 bases from J; junction bases left unmatched: 5. The CDR3 here is CASSYSRQGAYGYTF. Written as DNA, the CDR3 is TGTGCCAGCAGTTACTCAAGACAGGGAGCCTATGGCTACACCTTC.

The CDR3 is CASSFDIWNSPLHF. CDR3 in DNA: TGTGCCAGCAGTTTTGACATATGGAATTCACCCCTCCACTTT. The rearrangement links TRBV7-9 to TRBJ1-6; D not certain. Trimming left V 6 bases short and J 7 bases short, with 13 bases between. CDR1 is SEHNR, CDR2 FQNEAQ, per germline (reference sequence). The CDR3 runs to 14 residues.

J is TRBJ2-7 and V is TRBV14, with TRBD2 as a possible D gene (6 bases). Germline CDR1 reads SGHDN; CDR2 reads FVKESK. This CDR3 has 16 residues. With 4 bases removed from V and 1 base from J, the gap between germline ends came to 17 bases. Written as DNA, the CDR3 is TGTGCCAGCAGCCTGCGACCGGGACTGAAATCCTACGAGCAGTACTTC. Translated: CASSLRPGLKSYEQYF.

The chain links TRBV4-1 to TRBJ1-1, with TRBD1 as a possible D gene (6 bases). The length of the CDR3 is 13 residues. V shed 6 bases and J shed 4 bases, with 12 bases lying between them. CDR1 and CDR2 (germline): MGHRA, YSYEKL. CDR3 region: CASSSGVGTEAFF. The CDR3, as DNA: TGCGCCAGCAGTTCAGGGGTCGGCACTGAAGCTTTCTTT.